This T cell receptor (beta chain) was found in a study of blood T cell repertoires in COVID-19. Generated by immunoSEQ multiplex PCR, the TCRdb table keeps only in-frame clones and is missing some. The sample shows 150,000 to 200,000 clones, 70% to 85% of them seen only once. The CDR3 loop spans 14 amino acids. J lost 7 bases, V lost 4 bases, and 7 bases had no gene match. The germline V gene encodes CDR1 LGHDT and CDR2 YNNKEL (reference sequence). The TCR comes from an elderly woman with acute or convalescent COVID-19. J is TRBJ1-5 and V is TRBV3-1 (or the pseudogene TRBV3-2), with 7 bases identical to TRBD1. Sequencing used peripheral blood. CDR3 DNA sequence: TGTGCCAGCAGCCTTGGACAGGACTACCAGCCCCAGCATTTT. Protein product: CASSLGQDYQPQHF.